This is a list of T cell receptor beta chains from one sample in a study of cytomegalovirus exposure and HLA in healthy donors. TCRdb's copy holds only in-frame clones and misses some; the assay was immunoSEQ multiplex PCR. The table shows 120,000 or so clones, with around three quarters occurring only once. Sequencing was carried out using PBMCs. These TCRs come from a human donor in good health. CDR3s include the opening cysteine and the closing phenylalanine or tryptophan. Fields, in order: V gene, J gene, CDR3 protein.

TRBV5-5	TRBJ2-7	CASSLGLAGGQSSYEQYF
TRBV7-9	TRBJ2-7	CASSSGSRISSYEQYF
TRBV11-3	TRBJ2-7	CASSFLLPRRTTYEQYF
TRBV19	TRBJ2-5	CASSIGAGGILETQYF
TRBV28	TRBJ2-1	CASSLHGGGNYNEQFF
TRBV2	TRBJ2-7	CASRQGYEQYF
TRBV25-1	TRBJ2-1	CASSVSGSYNEQFF
TRBV11-1	TRBJ2-2	CASSPRQGVAGELFF
TRBV5-1	TRBJ2-3	CASSFGQGSTDTQYF
TRBV2	TRBJ1-5	CASSEDRGNQPQHF
TRBV7-9	TRBJ1-5	CASSSPGRGQPQHF
TRBV2	TRBJ2-7	CASTSNSGYEQYF
TRBV7-2	TRBJ1-2	CASSQGRGTGAIGYTF
TRBV5-1	TRBJ2-3	CASSLGGPDTQYF
TRBV28	TRBJ1-1	CASSKTRVNTEAFF
TRBV7-9	TRBJ2-5	CASSLGTSQETQYF
TRBV14	TRBJ2-3	CASSRRLAGVTDTQYF
TRBV27	TRBJ1-1	CASSLSPWGDGSTEAFF
TRBV19	TRBJ2-3	CASSRTVQSNLDTQYF
TRBV27	TRBJ2-2	CASRRFGGSYAGELFF
TRBV6-5	TRBJ2-2	CASKGGVGELFF
TRBV19	TRBJ1-5	CASSIDWTGGNQPQHF
TRBV5-4	TRBJ2-3	CASSLIAGGPTDTQYF
TRBV6-5	TRBJ1-5	CASSPSGRARQPQHF
TRBV19	TRBJ1-1	CATDRPPGNTEAFF
TRBV5-1	TRBJ2-2	CASSSSGGRSTGELFF
TRBV7-3	TRBJ2-1	CASSSTSGPYNEQFF
TRBV6-1	TRBJ1-5	CASQGQNQPQHF
TRBV2	TRBJ1-6	CASSADRGNSPLHF
TRBV19	TRBJ2-7	CASRGTAGPYEQYF
TRBV5-1	TRBJ2-5	CASRKQGTLNQETQYF
TRBV27	TRBJ1-4	CASSSRQGSNEKLFF
TRBV7-9	-	CASSKTGTGTYEQYF
TRBV6-5	TRBJ1-1	CASSPPGERTEAFF
TRBV7-9	TRBJ1-1	CASSLAGYGFGNTEAFF
TRBV4-1	TRBJ2-7	CASSQATGSRDYEQYF
TRBV6-5	TRBJ2-1	CASSSGTGYYEQFF
TRBV13	TRBJ1-1	CASSFILLQGQGTEAFF
TRBV10-3	TRBJ2-7	CAIKGGTGGEEQYF
TRBV18	TRBJ2-7	CASSPGLAGEPILAEQYF
TRBV5-4	TRBJ2-1	CASSLGASGSMGEQFF
TRBV21-1	TRBJ2-3	CASSPGPDTQYF
TRBV27	TRBJ2-7	CASRPSGGPTAYEQYF
TRBV6-5	TRBJ1-5	CASSPSGGPWQPQHF
TRBV7-3	TRBJ2-3	CASSLLAGVADTQYF
TRBV21-1	TRBJ2-7	CASSRSGQGSEQYF
TRBV6-1	TRBJ2-1	CASSEARASGHNEQFF
TRBV2	TRBJ2-5	CASASGLAADGETQYF
TRBV6-1	TRBJ2-4	CASSEVGNAGQGRGIQYF
TRBV6-1	TRBJ2-7	CASSDFRGHLPSYEQYF
TRBV11-1	TRBJ1-6	CASSRFAATGDAYNSPLHF
TRBV7-6	TRBJ2-5	CASSLEGQAQETQYF
TRBV5-4	-	CASSIPGTGGNEQYF
TRBV5-1	TRBJ2-7	CASSGVKDYFYEQYF
TRBV30	TRBJ1-3	CAWGNRGQGNTIYF
TRBV4-2	TRBJ1-5	CASSQGRHSYSNQPQHF
TRBV6-1	TRBJ2-4	CASSDISGRRNIQYF
TRBV10-3	TRBJ2-7	CAIKGAPNEQYF
TRBV5-1	TRBJ1-6	CASSLGQANSPLHF
TRBV5-4	TRBJ2-1	CASRETSGRYNEQFF